The sequence of this T cell receptor (beta chain) was determined in a study of CD8 T cells in Susac syndrome. When the RNA was reverse transcribed, random hexamers were used with an input of roughly 0.5 to 1 ug. An immunoSEQ multiplex PCR amplified TCR beta CDR3 over 54 Vbeta and 13 Jbeta. Via MiXCR, TCRdb re-called the immunoSEQ multiplex PCR reads, giving one row per CDR3 protein. There are about 400,000 distinct CDR3 sequences in the sample; more than 70% occur only once, and around 0.12% lies in the top ten. For this clonotype: Its antigen is still unknown.

High-throughput TCR beta sequencing covered peripheral CD8+ and CD4+ T cells. Negative isolation was used for CD8+ and CD4+ T cells and FACS enrichment for TEMRA cells. CDR1 and CDR2 from the germline V gene are SGHAT and FQNNGV. CDR3 length: 14 residues. The V and J ends lost 0 bases and 5 bases respectively, with 10 bases between them. General study results and limits: The study admitted that it had a relatively small number of individuals in its TCR sequencing and HLA analysis.

The V call is TRBV11-2, the J call TRBJ1-2; D ambiguous. This sequence was found in a human donor with multiple sclerosis. The source material was CD8+ T cells from PBMCs. CDR3 bases: TGTGCCAGCAGCTTAGATAATTCGGGGTATGGCTACACCTTC. Translated, it gives CASSLDNSGYGYTF.